The rows below give T cell receptor beta chains drawn from one sample of a study of immune evolution from preneoplasia to lung adenocarcinoma. Method: immunoSEQ multiplex PCR; TCRdb's copy keeps in-frame clones and lacks some. The table has 8,000 or so clones, approximately 78% seen once. Sequencing used FFPE minimally invasive lung adenocarcinoma tissue. These receptor sequences come from a donor aged 70 or over with lung adenocarcinoma. CDR3s include the opening cysteine and the closing phenylalanine or tryptophan. D genes are given only for firm matches. The listing skips clone size in some rows; elsewhere it reads once, few, many or a size class.

D: NA
J: TRBJ2-6
size: NA
V: TRBV4-1
CDR3: CASTQQVLSSGANVLTF
DNA: TGCGCCAGCACCCAACAGGTTTTAAGCTCTGGGGCCAACGTCCTGACTTTC

D: NA
J: TRBJ2-1
size: NA
V: TRBV5-6
CDR3: CASSLGAHGEQFF
DNA: TGTGCCAGCAGCTTGGGGGCGCACGGTGAGCAGTTCTTC

D: NA
J: TRBJ1-3
size: NA
V: TRBV6-5
CDR3: CASSRAGTIGNTIYF
DNA: TGTGCCAGCAGCAGGGCAGGGACTATTGGAAACACCATATATTTT

D: NA
J: TRBJ1-2
size: NA
V: TRBV13
CDR3: CASSKTEHNYGYTF
DNA: TGTGCCAGCAGCAAGACCGAACACAACTATGGCTACACCTTC

D: TRBD2
J: TRBJ2-5
size: NA
V: TRBV7-9
CDR3: CASSLVGTSWKETQYF
DNA: TGTGCCAGCAGCTTAGTTGGGACTAGTTGGAAAGAGACCCAGTACTTC

D: NA
J: TRBJ1-1
size: NA
V: TRBV7-9
CDR3: CASSRLISLGGGEAFF
DNA: TGTGCCAGCAGCCGTCTAATATCGTTGGGCGGCGGTGAAGCTTTCTTT

D: NA
J: TRBJ1-6
size: NA
V: TRBV30
CDR3: CAWTPRKEGLFDSPLHF
DNA: TGTGCCTGGACCCCCCGCAAGGAAGGCTTGTTTGATTCACCCCTCCACTTT

D: NA
J: TRBJ1-5
size: NA
V: TRBV28
CDR3: CASSLSWARNQPQHF
DNA: TGTGCCAGCAGTTTATCGTGGGCCCGCAATCAGCCCCAGCATTTT

D: TRBD1
J: TRBJ1-3
size: few
V: TRBV28
CDR3: CASADPTGLGNTIYF
DNA: TGTGCCAGCGCCGACCCGACAGGGCTTGGAAACACCATATATTTT

D: NA
J: TRBJ2-5
size: NA
V: TRBV5-6
CDR3: CASSLELGSETQYF
DNA: TGTGCCAGCAGCTTGGAGCTGGGGTCGGAGACCCAGTACTTC

D: NA
J: TRBJ1-6
size: NA
V: TRBV28
CDR3: CASAASGAASPLHF
DNA: TGTGCCAGCGCCGCATCGGGGGCGGCTTCACCCCTCCACTTT

D: NA
J: TRBJ1-2
size: NA
V: TRBV28
CDR3: CASTGGSYGYTF
DNA: TGTGCCAGCACGGGGGGAAGCTATGGCTACACCTTC

D: NA
J: TRBJ1-1
size: NA
V: TRBV20-1
CDR3: CSARGNTEAFF
DNA: TGCAGTGCTAGGGGAAACACTGAAGCTTTCTTT

D: NA
J: TRBJ1-5
size: NA
V: TRBV7-8
CDR3: CASSPRGMGQPQHF
DNA: TGTGCCAGCAGCCCGAGGGGGATGGGTCAGCCCCAGCATTTT

D: NA
J: TRBJ1-3
size: NA
V: TRBV7-2
CDR3: CASSSRQVSGNTIYF
DNA: TGTGCCAGCAGCTCGAGACAGGTCTCTGGAAACACCATATATTTT

D: NA
J: TRBJ1-6
size: NA
V: TRBV6-5
CDR3: CASSYLGQYNSPLHF
DNA: TGTGCCAGCAGTTACCTTGGGCAGTATAATTCACCCCTCCACTTT

D: TRBD1
J: TRBJ2-7
size: NA
V: TRBV2
CDR3: CASVYRQGASYEQYF
DNA: TGTGCCAGCGTCTATAGACAGGGCGCCTCCTACGAGCAGTACTTC

D: NA
J: TRBJ1-2
size: NA
V: TRBV5-6
CDR3: CASSLGGPNYGYTF
DNA: TGTGCCAGCAGCTTGGGGGGGCCGAACTATGGCTACACCTTC

D: NA
J: TRBJ1-1
size: NA
V: TRBV30
CDR3: CAWSHGGDYGAFF
DNA: TGTGCCTGGAGTCACGGAGGGGACTATGGAGCTTTCTTT

D: NA
J: TRBJ1-5
size: NA
V: TRBV30
CDR3: CACAGGAQQPQHF
DNA: TGTGCCTGCGCGGGGGGGGCACAACAGCCCCAGCATTTT

D: TRBD1
J: TRBJ2-7
size: once
V: TRBV5-5
CDR3: CASSLAGTGIYEQYF
DNA: TGTGCCAGCAGCTTGGCTGGGACAGGGATCTACGAGCAGTACTTC

D: NA
J: TRBJ1-1
size: NA
V: TRBV11-1
CDR3: CASSLRLNTEAFF
DNA: TGTGCCAGCAGCTTACGTCTGAACACTGAAGCTTTCTTT

D: NA
J: TRBJ1-1
size: NA
V: TRBV7-3
CDR3: CASSLDGTTEAFF
DNA: TGTGCCAGCAGCTTAGATGGGACCACTGAAGCTTTCTTT

D: NA
J: TRBJ1-1
size: NA
V: TRBV11-2
CDR3: CASSSRAGTGFQAFF
DNA: TGTGCCAGCAGCTCAAGGGCAGGTACGGGCTTCCAAGCTTTCTTT